The 30 T cell receptor beta chains presented below share a single source sample, sequenced in a study of blood T cell repertoires in COVID-19. The repertoire was sequenced with immunoSEQ multiplex PCR; TCRdb's copy has only in-frame clones and lacks some. The sample contains 150,000 to 200,000 clones, 90% of which appear only once. Sequenced: peripheral blood. Receptor source: a man aged 50 to 60 with acute or convalescent COVID-19.

The rearrangement joins TRBV13 to TRBJ1-2; D not resolved. This CDR3 comprises 13 residues. Germline V gene data show CDR1 as PRHDT and CDR2 as FYEKMQ (reference sequence). V dropped 3 bases and J dropped 2 bases, with 7 bases sitting between them. The CDR3 region is CASSLSQNYGYTF. The CDR3, as DNA: TGTGCCAGCAGCTTGTCACAGAACTATGGCTACACCTTC.

J is TRBJ2-5 and V is TRBV27, with 12 positions matching TRBD2. V lost 5 bases, J lost 5 bases, and 9 bases stayed unmatched. The CDR3 extends over 16 amino acids. CDR1 MNHEY and CDR2 SMNVEV come from the germline V gene (reference sequence). CDR3 residues: CASSEASGRAGETQYF. The CDR3 DNA reads TGTGCCAGCAGTGAGGCTAGCGGGAGGGCAGGGGAGACCCAGTACTTC.

V usage is TRBV12-3 or TRBV12-4 and J usage is TRBJ1-1; D unclear. This CDR3 is 13 amino acids long. Trimming cost V 3 bases and J 1 base, with 6 bases left between them. The CDR3 protein is CASSFDKNTEAFF. CDR3 nucleotide sequence: TGTGCCAGCAGTTTCGACAAGAACACTGAAGCTTTCTTT.

The chain has TRBV6-2 or TRBV6-3 and TRBJ1-2; D might be TRBD1 (6 bases). The ends were cut back, 4 bases at V and 5 bases at J, with 29 bases in the middle. From germline, CDR1 is MNHEY and CDR2 SVGEGT. The CDR3 loop spans 19 amino acids. Here the CDR3 DNA reads TGTGCCAGCAGTTCTTCCTGGGAGACCCTCAACAGGGTGGAGTATGGCTACACCTTC. Translated, it gives CASSSSWETLNRVEYGYTF.

The chain carries TRBV19 and TRBJ2-2, with TRBD2 matching 8 bases. The ends lost 7 bases at V and 4 bases at J; junction bases unmatched: 8. Germline V gene lookup returns CDR1 LNHDA and CDR2 SQIVND (reference sequence). The CDR3 is 15 amino acids. The CDR3 loop is CASTLSGTFTGELFF. The CDR3 coding sequence is TGTGCCAGTACCCTTAGCGGGACTTTCACCGGGGAGCTGTTTTTT.

The chain carries TRBV27 and TRBJ1-2, with D tentatively TRBD1 (5 bases). The germline CDR1 and CDR2 sequences are MNHEY and SMNVEV (reference sequence). Trimming left V 6 bases short and J 7 bases short, with 15 bases between. The length of the CDR3 is 13 residues. The CDR3 DNA reads TGTGCCAGCAGGAGGACCGGGGGGTCTGGCTACACCTTC. This gives the protein CASRRTGGSGYTF.

V gene TRBV6-4 combines with J gene TRBJ1-2; 8 bases line up with TRBD1. There are 13 residues in the CDR3. CDR1 MRHNA and CDR2 SNTAGT come from the germline V gene. The junction had 10 bases not matched to a gene; V was cut back by 7 bases and J by 9 bases. CDR3 region: CASTSDRGWSYTF. For the CDR3, the DNA is TGTGCCAGCACCTCTGACAGGGGTTGGAGCTACACCTTC.

The chain is built from TRBV20-1 and TRBJ2-7; D call uncertain. CDR1 is DFQATT and CDR2 is SNEGSKA in the germline V gene (reference sequence). CDR3 length equals 11 residues. The chain's CDR3 is CRDWPPYEQYV. Written as DNA, the CDR3 is TGCCGAGACTGGCCCCCTTACGAGCAGTACGTC.

This chain's CDR3 is CASSLGQGKETQYF. CDR3 in DNA: TGCGCCAGCAGCTTGGGACAGGGTAAAGAGACCCAGTACTTC. The chain recombines TRBV5-1 with TRBJ2-5; 7 positions agree with TRBD1. The CDR3 length is 14 residues. Trimming cost V 0 bases and J 3 bases; bases outside gene matches: 2. Germline V CDR1 and CDR2: SGHRS, YFSETQ. Filled out from reference TRBV5-1 and TRBJ2-5, the complete variable domain reads KAGVTQTPRYLIKTRGQQVTLSCSPISGHRSVSWYQQTPGQGLQFLFEYFSETQRNKGNFPGRFSGRQFSNSRSEMNVSTLELGDSALYLCASSLGQGKETQYFGPGTRLLVL.

V usage is TRBV18 and J usage is TRBJ1-1, with a weak D call TRBD1 (6 bases). The V end lost 5 bases, the J end lost 0 bases, and 10 bases lay between the germline ends. There are 14 residues in the CDR3. Per the germline V gene, CDR1 is KGHSH and CDR2 is LQKENI. Written as DNA, the CDR3 is TGTGCCAGCTCAACAGGACAGTTGAACACTGAAGCTTTCTTT. This sequence encodes CASSTGQLNTEAFF.

This clone was counted only a few times. The V and J genes are TRBV15 and TRBJ1-2, with 8 positions matching TRBD1. V lost 3 bases to trimming and J lost 1 base; unmatched junction nucleotides: 4. Germline loops: CDR1 LNHNV, CDR2 YYDKDF (reference sequence). The CDR3 length is 15 residues. CDR3: CATSRTGAFNYGYTF. In DNA, the CDR3 is TGTGCCACCAGCAGGACAGGGGCATTTAACTATGGCTACACCTTC.

The J gene is TRBJ1-4, the V gene TRBV4-1; no firm D call. This CDR3 contains 13 residues. Germline assignment: CDR1 MGHRA and CDR2 YSYEKL. Deletions cut 2 bases from V and 6 bases from J, with 7 bases between. The CDR3 DNA sequence: TGCGCCAGCAGCCAATGGCGGTATGAAAAACTGTTTTTT. Its translation: CASSQWRYEKLFF.

This clone was observed a single time. The gene calls are TRBV9 and TRBJ1-2; TRBD1 is a possible D gene (5 bases). Looked up from germline, CDR1 is SGDLS and CDR2 is YYNGEE. Trimming took off 0 bases at V and 4 bases at J, with 13 bases between the two ends. The CDR3 totals 15 residues. The CDR3 here is CASSVARSRGYGYTF. The CDR3 DNA reads TGTGCCAGCAGCGTAGCCAGGTCAAGGGGCTATGGCTACACCTTC.

The chain combines TRBV25-1 with TRBJ2-5, with D perhaps matching TRBD2 (5 bases). Germline loops: CDR1 MGHDK, CDR2 SYGVNS. The CDR3 extends over 17 amino acids. V gave up 5 bases and J gave up 0 bases, with 19 bases separating them. The CDR3 coding sequence is TGTGCCAGCAGTACCCGGGGATATTTGGAGTACCAAGAGACCCAGTACTTC. Amino acid sequence: CASSTRGYLEYQETQYF.

This chain links TRBV28 with TRBJ2-5, with TRBD1 identical over 8 bases. This CDR3 comprises 13 residues. V lost 9 bases to trimming and J lost 4 bases; unmatched junction nucleotides: 7. In germline, CDR1 is MDHEN, CDR2 SYDVKM. CDR3 sequence (DNA): TGTGCCAGTTGGGGCAGGGGGCGAGAGACCCAGTACTTC. Its translation is CASWGRGRETQYF.

The chain uses TRBV3-1 (or the pseudogene TRBV3-2) and TRBJ2-1; D gene uncertain. CDR1 and CDR2 (germline): LGHDT, YNNKEL (reference sequence). V shed 1 base and J shed 12 bases, with 10 bases lying between them. This CDR3 comprises 12 residues. The CDR3 DNA reads TGTGCCAGCAGCCAAGTATCCCGGGTGCAGTTCTTC. This codes for CASSQVSRVQFF.

The V and J genes are TRBV10-3 and TRBJ1-2; TRBD1 matches at 10 bases. This CDR3 contains 15 residues. V was pared by 10 bases and J by 6 bases, with 14 bases of the junction left unmatched. Germline V CDR1 and CDR2: ENHRY, SYGVKD. For the CDR3, the DNA is TGTGCCACCGTTAGACCGGGACAGGGGCCCGATGGCTACACCTTC. Translation gives CATVRPGQGPDGYTF.

Notes on this clone: Other DNA variants within this sample encode the same CDR3. This sequence joins TRBV5-5 and TRBJ2-5, with TRBD1 as a possible D gene (9 bases). With 3 bases removed from V and 5 bases from J, the gap between germline ends came to 32 bases. This CDR3 region has 20 residues. Germline assignment: CDR1 SGHKS and CDR2 YYEKEE (reference sequence). The CDR3 region has the DNA TGTGCCAGCAGCTATCCGGGACAGGGATCCAAAGCGGGAGAATGGGAGACCCAGTACTTC. As protein: CASSYPGQGSKAGEWETQYF.

This chain's CDR3 is CASRTGSTLIAKNIQYF. CDR3 nucleotides: TGTGCCAGCCGTACAGGGTCCACCCTTATAGCCAAAAACATTCAGTACTTC. The chain has TRBV28 and TRBJ2-4; TRBD1 might be the D (6 bases). The CDR3 spans 17 residues. Trimming took 8 bases from V and 0 from J, leaving 20 bases between them. CDR1 and CDR2 from the germline V gene are MDHEN and SYDVKM.

The gene calls are TRBV7-8 and TRBJ1-1; D is uncertain. The V end was cut by 3 bases, the J end by 7 bases, with 18 bases between. The CDR3 runs to 15 residues. CDR1 is SGHVS and CDR2 is FQNEAQ in the germline V gene. In DNA form, the CDR3 reads TGTGCCAGCAGCTTTAGGCCCGAGGGATTCGGTGAAGCTTTCTTT. Protein product: CASSFRPEGFGEAFF.

The rearrangement uses TRBV6-5 and TRBJ1-5, with TRBD1 as a possible D gene (5 bases). This CDR3 has 14 residues. Germline V gene data show CDR1 as MNHEY and CDR2 as SVGAGI. Between the trimmed V and J ends, which lost 5 bases and 5 bases, there was a span of 13 bases. CDR3 in amino acids: CASSNTGYHQPQHF. The CDR3, as DNA: TGTGCCAGCAGTAACACAGGATACCATCAGCCCCAGCATTTT.

The rearrangement joins TRBV5-1 to TRBJ2-7; 8 bases fit TRBD1. Germline CDR1 is SGHRS and CDR2 is YFSETQ. This CDR3 is built from 14 residues. The V and J ends lost 4 bases and 0 bases, in that order; junction bases with no gene match: 3. The CDR3 coding sequence is TGCGCCAGCAGCCCTGGACAGGGCTCCTACGAGCAGTACGTC. This translates into CASSPGQGSYEQYV.

The chain joins TRBV7-8 to TRBJ1-5; D uncertain. From germline, CDR1 is SGHVS and CDR2 FQNEAQ. V was shortened by 5 bases and J by 3 bases, with 11 bases between the two germline ends. CDR3 length equals 14 residues. The CDR3 protein is CASSRWEPNQPQHF. The CDR3 nucleotides read TGTGCCAGCAGCCGGTGGGAGCCCAATCAGCCCCAGCATTTT.

CDR3 nucleotides: TGCAGCGCGCCCGGGACAGACCACTCTGGGGCCAACGTCCTGACTTTC. It is translated as CSAPGTDHSGANVLTF. The V and J genes are TRBV29-1 and TRBJ2-6; 7 positions match TRBD1. The CDR3 length is 16 residues. CDR1 is SQVTM and CDR2 is ANQGSEA in the germline V gene. The V and J ends lost 7 bases and 0 bases, in that order; junction bases with no gene match: 9. Complete variable domain (other parts from reference TRBV29-1 and TRBJ2-6): SAVISQKPSRDICQRGTSLTIQCQVDSQVTMMFWYRQQPGQSLTLIATANQGSEATYESGFVIDKFPISRPNLTFSTLTVSNMSPEDSSIYLCSAPGTDHSGANVLTFGAGSRLTVL.

Only one count was recorded for this clone. V and J are TRBV7-8 and TRBJ1-2; the D gene is possibly TRBD1 (5 bases). CDR3 size: 15 residues. CDR1 and CDR2 (germline): SGHVS, FQNEAQ. Trimming took 5 bases from V and 3 from J, leaving 16 bases between them. The CDR3 spells CASSDQGTGDYGYTF. Here the CDR3 DNA reads TGTGCCAGCAGCGATCAGGGTACCGGCGACTATGGCTACACCTTC. The whole variable domain, remainder taken from reference TRBV7-8 and TRBJ1-2, is GAGVSQSPRYKVAKRGQDVALRCDPISGHVSLFWYQQALGQGPEFLTYFQNEAQLDKSGLPSDRFFAERPEGSVSTLKIQRTQQEDSAVYLCASSDQGTGDYGYTFGSGTRLTVV.

The V call is TRBV19, the J call TRBJ2-7; D gene ambiguous. CDR3 length equals 14 residues. V dropped 0 bases and J dropped 1 base, with 7 bases sitting between them. Germline V gives CDR1 LNHDA, CDR2 SQIVND (reference sequence). Written as DNA, the CDR3 is TGTGCCAGTAGTATAGATGACATTTCCTACGAGCAGTACTTC. It codes for CASSIDDISYEQYF.

The chain links TRBV7-9 to TRBJ1-2, with 7 bases that match TRBD1. Germline CDR1 is SEHNR and CDR2 is FQNEAQ (reference sequence). The length of the CDR3 is 18 residues. Trimming removed 0 bases from V and 4 bases from J; junction bases left unmatched: 14. The CDR3 coding sequence is TGTGCCAGCAGCTTAGCGCATCTCAGGCAGGGGGTCGGCTATGGCTACACCTTC. Residues: CASSLAHLRQGVGYGYTF.

The rearrangement uses TRBV9 and TRBJ1-4, with D uncertain. The CDR3 has 16 amino acids. Per germline, CDR1 SGDLS and CDR2 YYNGEE. The V and J ends lost 0 bases and 3 bases respectively, with 12 bases between them. CDR3 sequence (DNA): TGTGCCAGCAGCGTAGGTCAGGCCTATCCTAATGAAAAACTGTTTTTT. This sequence encodes CASSVGQAYPNEKLFF.

For the CDR3, the DNA is TGTGCCAGCAGGTTGGGGGGTGGACAGCCCCAGCATTTT. Its translation: CASRLGGGQPQHF. This chain links TRBV2 with TRBJ1-5; tentatively, D is TRBD1 (5 bases). Germline loops: CDR1 SNHLY, CDR2 FYNNEI. V was clipped by 6 bases and J by 7 bases, with 13 bases between them. CDR3 size: 13 residues.

The chain joins TRBV28 to TRBJ2-1, with D maybe TRBD1 (5 bases). Germline loops: CDR1 MDHEN, CDR2 SYDVKM. The CDR3 runs 14 residues. Trimming took 6 bases from V and 1 from J, leaving 10 bases between them. The CDR3 spells CASSSGFSYNEQFF. Here the CDR3 DNA reads TGTGCCAGCAGCTCAGGGTTTTCCTACAATGAGCAGTTCTTC.